This T cell receptor beta chain was profiled in a study of blood T cell repertoires in COVID-19. Whole-study context: Collection of acute and convalescent COVID-19 samples took place in the United States, Italy and Spain. PBMCs, B-cell-depleted T cells, or T cells provided the cDNA or gDNA that made up the material.

Losses at the gene ends were 6 bases for V and 5 bases for J; bases not matched to a gene: 7. Germline-derived CDR1 and CDR2 are SEHNR and FQNEAQ (reference sequence). CDR3 length: 14 residues. In the original processing: Amplification of reference gene primers was used by the study to estimate nucleated cell counts. Here immunoSEQ multiplex PCR was the method, and the copy in TCRdb shows in-frame clones only, minus some. The DNA gave D and trimming, while V, J and clone size come from that table. The sample includes more than 130,000 clones, 88% of them seen just once. Sequenced: peripheral blood. The sequence was obtained from a middle-aged man with active or convalescent COVID-19. V is TRBV7-9 and J is TRBJ2-7; 10 nucleotides line up with TRBD1. CDR3 region: CASSQRQGAHEQYF. CDR3 nucleotides: TGTGCCAGCAGTCAACGACAGGGGGCCCACGAGCAGTACTTC.